The rows below give T cell receptor beta chains drawn from one sample of a study of cytomegalovirus exposure and HLA in healthy donors. Generated by immunoSEQ multiplex PCR, the TCRdb table keeps only in-frame clones and is missing some. Of 150,000 to 200,000 clones listed, 80% to 90% were seen once; the top ten hold 1% to 1.5%. Sequences were obtained from PBMCs. The receptors originated from a girl aged 2 to 10 in good health and CMV-seropositive. CDR3s include the opening cysteine and the closing phenylalanine or tryptophan. D genes are given only for firm matches. Clone size is shown for a subset of rows, as once, few, many or a class of expanded clone.

TRBV5-4	TRBJ2-3	.	TRBD2	CASSIKGLAGTDTQYF	TGTGCCAGCAGTATCAAGGGATTAGCGGGGACAGATACGCAGTATTTT
TRBV12-5	TRBJ2-1	.	TRBD2	CASGLVAGAAYNEQFF	TGTGCTAGTGGTTTGGTAGCGGGGGCCGCCTACAATGAGCAGTTCTTC
TRBV28	TRBJ1-2	.	TRBD1	CASSPGGQSYGYTF	TGTGCCAGCAGTCCCGGGGGACAGAGCTATGGCTACACCTTC
TRBV2	TRBJ2-2	.	.	CASSEGGPGELFF	TGTGCCAGCAGTGAAGGCGGGCCCGGGGAGCTGTTTTTT
TRBV5-1	TRBJ2-7	.	TRBD1	CASSLMQGAYEQYF	TGCGCCAGCAGCTTGATGCAGGGGGCCTACGAGCAGTACTTC
TRBV2	TRBJ2-5	.	.	CASSMGPWEQYF	TGTGCCAGCAGTATGGGCCCTTGGGAGCAGTACTTC
TRBV21-1	TRBJ2-7	.	.	CASSHRQGQDPGGYF	TGTGCCAGCAGCCACCGCCAGGGACAGGACCCGGGGGGGTACTTC
TRBV28	TRBJ2-7	.	.	CASSPRQIYEQYF	TGTGCCAGCAGCCCCCGACAGATCTACGAGCAGTACTTC
TRBV19	TRBJ2-7	.	.	CASSIASEGTYEQYF	TGTGCCAGTAGTATAGCGTCCGAGGGAACCTACGAGCAGTACTTC
TRBV11-2	TRBJ1-1	.	TRBD1	CASSLDRGVTEAFF	TGTGCCAGCAGCTTGGACAGGGGTGTCACTGAAGCTTTCTTT
TRBV11-2	TRBJ2-7	once	.	CASSSYYEQYF	TGTGCCAGCAGCTCCTACTACGAGCAGTACTTC
TRBV5-4	TRBJ2-7	.	TRBD2	CASSSGLAVYEQYF	TGTGCCAGCAGCTCGGGACTAGCGGTCTACGAGCAGTACTTC
TRBV5-1	TRBJ1-2	.	TRBD1	CASSVGQGDGYTF	TGCGCCAGCAGCGTGGGACAGGGGGATGGCTACACCTTC
TRBV7-9	TRBJ1-2	.	.	CASSVPPTHYGYTF	TGTGCCAGCAGCGTGCCTCCGACTCACTATGGCTACACCTTC
TRBV5-4	TRBJ1-2	.	TRBD1	CASSPTRQGSSGYTF	TGTGCCAGCAGCCCCACCCGACAGGGATCGAGTGGCTACACCTTC
TRBV6-5	TRBJ2-1	.	TRBD2	CASSSTSVGYNEQFF	TGTGCCAGCAGTTCGACTAGCGTAGGCTACAATGAGCAGTTCTTC
TRBV9	TRBJ2-3	few	.	CASGNREGQYF	TGTGCCAGCGGAAACAGGGAAGGGCAGTATTTT
TRBV5-1	TRBJ2-7	.	.	CASSTRGAPDYEQYF	TGCGCCAGCAGCACCAGGGGGGCCCCGGATTACGAGCAGTACTTC
TRBV27	TRBJ1-3	once	.	CASSLSSGNTIYF	TGTGCCAGCAGTCTGAGCTCTGGAAACACCATATATTTT
TRBV9	TRBJ1-5	.	.	CASISFRDISNQPQHF	TGTGCCAGCATCTCCTTCAGGGACATCAGCAATCAGCCCCAGCATTTT
TRBV29-1	TRBJ2-3	.	.	CSVVAGIGDGTDTQYF	TGCAGCGTTGTGGCGGGGATAGGAGATGGCACAGATACGCAGTATTTT
TRBV6-1	TRBJ2-7	.	.	CASSRTSRGFMGQYF	TGTGCCAGCAGCAGGACTAGCAGGGGGTTTATGGGACAGTACTTC